This TCR beta chain is drawn from a study of blood T cells in healthy people across ages. Study-wide findings and caveats: Diversity of TCR beta per million T cells declined in a roughly linear way with age. A greater number of naive CD4+ cells and higher diversity distinguished long-lived donors from aged donors.

Healthy Caucasian individuals from Russia aged about 6 to 95 were enrolled as donors. Regarding this clonotype: Its antigen is as yet unknown.

The CDR3 has 16 amino acids. Germline CDR1 WSHSY, CDR2 SAAADI. V was clipped by 8 bases and J by 2 bases; unmatched bases: 15. Sample-barcoded 5' priming and a J-beta primer mix drove a second PCR of about 7 to 12 cycles. Via MiXCR, TCRdb re-called the 5' RACE reads, giving one row per CDR3 protein. The sample contains under 1,000,000 distinct CDR3 sequences, 46% of which appear only once. The V and J genes are TRBV10-2 and TRBJ2-7; 7 bases are shared with TRBD1. The sample consisted of blood. The TCR was taken from a man older than 75 in good health. DNA for the CDR3: TGCGCCAGCGGTGGGTATCGAGACAGGGACACCTACGAGCAGTACTTC. Protein sequence: CASGGYRDRDTYEQYF.